This TCR beta chain is from a study of blood T cell repertoires in COVID-19. This CDR3 contains 15 residues. V lost 2 bases, J lost 5 bases, and 5 bases stayed unmatched. Germline CDR1 is MNHNS and CDR2 is SASEGT. The repertoire was sequenced with immunoSEQ multiplex PCR; TCRdb's copy has only in-frame clones and lacks some. The repertoire holds 100,000 or so clones, with approximately 82% as singletons. The sequence was collected from a man between 65 and 85 years old with active or convalescent COVID-19. The sample comprised peripheral blood. The chain uses TRBV6-1 and TRBJ2-1; 8 bases are shared with TRBD1. The CDR3 spells CASSESRQGNNEQFF. CDR3 coding DNA: TGTGCCAGCAGTGAATCCAGACAGGGGAACAATGAGCAGTTCTTC.